This is a list of T cell receptor beta chains from one sample in a study of shared clonotypes between healthy human individuals. The data were produced by immunoSEQ multiplex PCR, yet TCRdb's version contains in-frame clones alone and is incomplete. The sample contains more than 2 million clones, less than 95% of which appear only once. The sample consisted of naive CD8+ T cells sorted from blood. These receptors were taken from a man aged 18 to 30 in good health. CDR3s include the opening cysteine and the closing phenylalanine or tryptophan. Fields, in order: clone size, V gene, D gene, J gene, CDR3 DNA, CDR3 protein. The D gene is left open where the match is weak. Where a row states a size, it is once, few, many or the class of an expanded clone; other rows omit it.

size: .
V: TRBV7-9
D: TRBD1
J: TRBJ1-5
DNA: TGTGCCAGCAGCTCAGACAGGGGGCACAGGCAGCCCCAGCATTTT
CDR3: CASSSDRGHRQPQHF

size: .
V: TRBV19
D: TRBD2
J: TRBJ2-7
DNA: TGTGCCAGTCTGGGCAGCGGGGGATCCTACGAGCAGTACTTC
CDR3: CASLGSGGSYEQYF

size: .
V: TRBV7-9
D: TRBD1
J: TRBJ2-2
DNA: TGTGCCAGCGGGACCGGGACAGGGGAGAACACCGGGGAGCTGTTTTTT
CDR3: CASGTGTGENTGELFF

size: .
V: TRBV30
D: .
J: TRBJ2-3
DNA: TGTGCCTGGAACGAAGTCGGTACTAGCACAGATACGCAGTATTTT
CDR3: CAWNEVGTSTDTQYF

size: .
V: TRBV28
D: TRBD1
J: TRBJ1-1
DNA: TGTGCCAGCACCACAACCGGGACAGGGAGAGATACTGAAGCTTTCTTT
CDR3: CASTTTGTGRDTEAFF

size: .
V: TRBV4-3
D: .
J: TRBJ2-7
DNA: TGCGCCAGCAGCCAAGATCGGACCAGGGCTTACTACGAGCAGTACTTC
CDR3: CASSQDRTRAYYEQYF

size: .
V: TRBV10-3
D: .
J: TRBJ2-7
DNA: TGTGCCATCAGTGAGGGACTTTCCTACGAGCAGTACTTC
CDR3: CAISEGLSYEQYF

size: few
V: TRBV28
D: .
J: TRBJ1-2
DNA: TGTGCCAGCAGCTTCGAGGAGGGTCCTAATGGCTACACCTTC
CDR3: CASSFEEGPNGYTF

size: once
V: TRBV6-6
D: .
J: TRBJ2-2
DNA: TGTGCCAGCAGGGCAGGTCGGACCGGGGAGCTGTTTTTT
CDR3: CASRAGRTGELFF

size: .
V: TRBV6-1
D: .
J: TRBJ2-1
DNA: TGTGCCAGCAGTGAAGCGCTCGATTACAATGAGCAGTTCTTC
CDR3: CASSEALDYNEQFF

size: .
V: TRBV9
D: .
J: TRBJ2-2
DNA: TGTGCCAGCAGCCCTCCCTGGGGCGGGACAGCTAACACCGGGGAGCTGTTTTTT
CDR3: CASSPPWGGTANTGELFF

size: .
V: TRBV7-8
D: TRBD1
J: TRBJ2-7
DNA: TGTGCCAGCAGCTTAGCGCCGCCGGGACAGGGGTCCTACGAGCAGTACTTC
CDR3: CASSLAPPGQGSYEQYF

size: .
V: TRBV6-5
D: .
J: TRBJ2-1
DNA: TGTGCCAGCAGTTACACGGGTTCCTACAATGAGCAGTTCTTC
CDR3: CASSYTGSYNEQFF

size: .
V: TRBV6-1
D: .
J: TRBJ1-5
DNA: TGTGCCAGCAGTGAAGCGCTGGTACAGCACAATCAGCCCCAGCATTTT
CDR3: CASSEALVQHNQPQHF

size: .
V: TRBV30
D: TRBD2
J: TRBJ2-7
DNA: TGTGCCGCCTTAGGTCCGACTAGCGGGGTCAGCTCCTACGAGCAGTACTTC
CDR3: CAALGPTSGVSSYEQYF

size: .
V: TRBV6-5
D: .
J: TRBJ2-3
DNA: TGTGCCAGCAGTTACGCCAGCCGGGGTGGGGATACGCAGTATTTT
CDR3: CASSYASRGGDTQYF

size: .
V: TRBV7-9
D: .
J: TRBJ2-3
DNA: TGTGCCAGCAGCTTAGGTTGGGGAGAATCCACAGATACGCAGTATTTT
CDR3: CASSLGWGESTDTQYF

size: .
V: TRBV7-9
D: .
J: TRBJ2-7
DNA: TGTGCCAGCAGCCCCATGGATTCCTACGAGCAGTACTTC
CDR3: CASSPMDSYEQYF

size: .
V: TRBV15
D: .
J: TRBJ2-5
DNA: TGTGCCACCAGCAGAGAGAGGGGGATCCAAGAGACCCAGTACTTC
CDR3: CATSRERGIQETQYF

size: .
V: TRBV21-1
D: .
J: TRBJ2-7
DNA: TGTGCCAGCACCAAACGGGGGGTGACACAGGGGAGGCCCCCCTCCTACGAGCAGTACTTC
CDR3: CASTKRGVTQGRPPSYEQYF

size: .
V: TRBV5-4
D: TRBD2
J: TRBJ2-3
DNA: TGTGCCAGCAGCTATGGGACTAGCGGTATCACAGATACGCAGTATTTT
CDR3: CASSYGTSGITDTQYF

size: .
V: TRBV10-1
D: .
J: TRBJ1-1
DNA: TGCGCCAGCAAAGCAGGATGGAACACTGAAGCTTTCTTT
CDR3: CASKAGWNTEAFF

size: .
V: TRBV5-1
D: .
J: TRBJ1-2
DNA: TGCGCCAGCAGCTTGTTAAGGACTGGCTCCTATGGCTACACCTTC
CDR3: CASSLLRTGSYGYTF

size: .
V: TRBV12-5
D: .
J: TRBJ1-2
DNA: TGTGCTATATCACCGGCAGCGCAGTACTATGGCTACACCTTC
CDR3: CAISPAAQYYGYTF

size: .
V: TRBV6-1
D: .
J: TRBJ2-7
DNA: TGTGCCAGCAGTGTGGGATACCTTTACGAGCAGTACTTC
CDR3: CASSVGYLYEQYF

size: .
V: TRBV28
D: TRBD1
J: TRBJ1-6
DNA: TGTGCCACCGGGAACAGGGGGGGTTCACCCCTCCACTTT
CDR3: CATGNRGGSPLHF

size: .
V: TRBV7-9
D: .
J: TRBJ1-2
DNA: TGTGCCAGCTTAGCAGAAGGGAAGGGCTATGGCTACACCTTC
CDR3: CASLAEGKGYGYTF

size: .
V: TRBV2
D: TRBD2
J: TRBJ2-1
DNA: TGTGCCAGCAGTGATTGGGGACTAGCGGGAGGTGGGGAGCAGTTCTTC
CDR3: CASSDWGLAGGGEQFF

size: .
V: TRBV5-4
D: TRBD1
J: TRBJ2-1
DNA: TGTGCCAGCAGCTTACTGGAAGGGGGCCCCTACAATGAGCAGTTCTTC
CDR3: CASSLLEGGPYNEQFF

size: .
V: TRBV27
D: TRBD1
J: TRBJ2-7
DNA: TGTGCCAGCAGTTTAAAGAGGACAGGGTACGAGCAGTACTTC
CDR3: CASSLKRTGYEQYF

size: .
V: TRBV2
D: TRBD2
J: TRBJ2-5
DNA: TGTGCCAGCAGTGAACGACTAGCGGGGAGCCAAGAGACCCAGTACTTC
CDR3: CASSERLAGSQETQYF

size: .
V: TRBV13
D: .
J: TRBJ1-1
DNA: TGTGCCAGCAGCATCCGCGGGGGCACTGAAGCTTTCTTT
CDR3: CASSIRGGTEAFF

size: .
V: TRBV5-4
D: .
J: TRBJ2-7
DNA: TGTGCCAGCAGCTTGGCCGGGGACTCCTACGAGCAGTACTTC
CDR3: CASSLAGDSYEQYF

size: few
V: TRBV30
D: .
J: TRBJ1-1
DNA: TGTGCCTGGAGTAGGTTGCAGGGTATCGCTGAAGCTTTCTTT
CDR3: CAWSRLQGIAEAFF

size: .
V: TRBV5-1
D: .
J: TRBJ1-5
DNA: TGCGCCAGCAGCTTGGCCCCTGGGGTCGGAGGGCCCCAGCATTTT
CDR3: CASSLAPGVGGPQHF

size: .
V: TRBV4-2
D: .
J: TRBJ2-1
DNA: TGTGCCAGCAGCCAAGAGGCCTCGCCGTACAATGAGCAGTTCTTC
CDR3: CASSQEASPYNEQFF

size: .
V: TRBV7-8
D: .
J: TRBJ2-5
DNA: TGTGCCAGCAGCCTACTCCCGGGAGTCAAGGCCCAGTACTTC
CDR3: CASSLLPGVKAQYF

size: .
V: TRBV4-1
D: .
J: TRBJ1-3
DNA: TGCGCCAGCAGCCAAGACGGGGTTTTAGCTGGAAACACCATATATTTT
CDR3: CASSQDGVLAGNTIYF

size: .
V: TRBV6-1
D: .
J: TRBJ2-7
DNA: TGTGCCAGCAGTGGGGGCTGGGGGGGCCTCCTAGCCCCTACCTACGAGCAGTACTTC
CDR3: CASSGGWGGLLAPTYEQYF

size: .
V: TRBV28
D: TRBD2
J: TRBJ2-5
DNA: TGTGCCAGCAGCCTCGGACTAGCGGGGACCCAAGAGACCCAGTACTTC
CDR3: CASSLGLAGTQETQYF

size: .
V: TRBV13
D: .
J: TRBJ2-2
DNA: TGTGCCAGCAGCTTAGGCGTCACCACCGGGGAGCTGTTTTTT
CDR3: CASSLGVTTGELFF

size: .
V: TRBV21-1
D: .
J: TRBJ1-1
DNA: TGTGCCAGCAGCAAAGAGGGAATGGGCGGAGACACTGAAGCTTTCTTT
CDR3: CASSKEGMGGDTEAFF

size: .
V: TRBV5-5
D: .
J: TRBJ1-1
DNA: TGTGCCAGCAGCGGCTGGGGGACTTACACTGAAGCTTTCTTT
CDR3: CASSGWGTYTEAFF

size: .
V: TRBV15
D: TRBD1
J: TRBJ1-2
DNA: TGTGCCACCAGCAGGTTGGGACAGGGGGACTATGGCTACACCTTC
CDR3: CATSRLGQGDYGYTF

size: .
V: TRBV10-1
D: TRBD2
J: TRBJ2-7
DNA: TGCGCCAGCAGTATCGGGAGGGCCGACGAGCAGTACTTC
CDR3: CASSIGRADEQYF

size: .
V: TRBV9
D: .
J: TRBJ1-1
DNA: TGTGCCAGCAGCGAGGCTGGTCAAGTGAACACTGAAGCTTTCTTT
CDR3: CASSEAGQVNTEAFF

size: .
V: TRBV28
D: .
J: TRBJ1-3
DNA: TGTGCCAGCAGCCGGACTGGGGGAACTGGAAACACCATATATTTT
CDR3: CASSRTGGTGNTIYF

size: .
V: TRBV5-8
D: .
J: TRBJ1-4
DNA: TGTGCCAGCAGCCCAGAGGGGAACGAATTGTTTTTT
CDR3: CASSPEGNELFF

size: .
V: TRBV7-9
D: .
J: TRBJ1-4
DNA: TGTGCCAGCAGCCCCAGCGGGGGGGAAACCTTTGAAAAACTGTTTTTT
CDR3: CASSPSGGETFEKLFF

size: .
V: TRBV30
D: .
J: TRBJ1-2
DNA: TGTGCCTGGAGTGTACGCGACGGTGGGTCAGGCTACACCTTC
CDR3: CAWSVRDGGSGYTF

size: .
V: TRBV11-2
D: .
J: TRBJ2-1
DNA: TGTGCCAGCAGCTTAGACGGTGTTGAGCAGTTCTTC
CDR3: CASSLDGVEQFF

size: .
V: TRBV4-1
D: .
J: TRBJ1-2
DNA: TGCGCCAGCAGCCAAGATGGCAGCTATGGCTACACCTTC
CDR3: CASSQDGSYGYTF

size: .
V: TRBV19
D: .
J: TRBJ1-5
DNA: TGTGCCAGTAGTACCCCAGAGGGCGAACAGCCCCAGCATTTT
CDR3: CASSTPEGEQPQHF

size: .
V: TRBV4-1
D: .
J: TRBJ1-4
DNA: TGCGCCAGCAGCCAAGGTCCCGGTCGAAATGAAAAACTGTTTTTT
CDR3: CASSQGPGRNEKLFF